This is a list of T cell receptor beta chains from one sample in a study of T cell responses to AZD1222 COVID-19 vaccine. Clones were sequenced by immunoSEQ multiplex PCR, and TCRdb holds only the in-frame ones, with some missing. The data contain roughly 150,000 clones, 80% to 90% of them seen just once; the ten biggest clones take up around 5%. Material: peripheral blood, obtained on day 0 of AZD1222 vaccination. The receptors originated from an adult in good health. The conserved cysteine and the conserved F or W are not part of the CDR3 here. Each record gives: V gene, J gene, CDR3 protein.

TRBV19	TRBJ2-7	ASSKEQGSYEQY
TRBV19	TRBJ2-2	ASSIESHTGELF
TRBV2	TRBJ2-7	ASSGTPGAPTPTYEQY
TRBV5-1	TRBJ2-1	ASSSSGGGGYNEQF
TRBV5-5	TRBJ2-7	ASSSRDEYEQY
TRBV9	TRBJ2-1	ASSVVPSSGRLDEQF
TRBV3-1/TRBV3-2	TRBJ1-1	ASSQHPHSFEAF
TRBV28	TRBJ1-5	ASSLFPGPQPWH
TRBV4-3	TRBJ2-2	ASSQGQRELF
TRBV5-1	TRBJ1-3	ASTPDRAGNTIY
TRBV27	TRBJ2-7	ASSFQTSGRRFGQY
TRBV28	TRBJ2-3	ASSFGGGKRAVTSTDTQY
TRBV5-1	TRBJ2-2	ASSSGGDTGELF
TRBV28	TRBJ1-2	ASSLQGARGYT
TRBV6-5	TRBJ1-2	ASTDSNYGYT
TRBV5-6	TRBJ2-7	ASRNWGTEDEQY
TRBV6-5	TRBJ1-2	ASSRIIFGYT
TRBV19	TRBJ2-1	ASSIEVGSGTSYNEQF
TRBV5-6	TRBJ1-4	ASSRGTENEKLF
TRBV12-3/TRBV12-4	TRBJ2-2	ASSPLYTGELF
TRBV6-4	TRBJ2-1	ASSDGVTNEQF
TRBV9	TRBJ1-3	ASSVGPGSGNTIY
TRBV5-4	TRBJ2-1	ASSLGLSSVYNEQF
TRBV9	TRBJ1-1	ASSVAPRTGNTEAF
TRBV21-1	TRBJ2-7	ASSDRTGSSYEQY
TRBV5-6	TRBJ1-2	ASSLLGAPNYGYT
TRBV7-2	TRBJ1-2	ASSLSSGLDGYT
TRBV5-1	TRBJ2-1	ASGIAGGSNEQF
TRBV6-5	TRBJ2-4	ASSTPLAGGNIQY
TRBV7-3	TRBJ2-7	ASSSRYGLYEQY
TRBV7-9	TRBJ1-2	ASSLRFDGQGDGYT
TRBV6-5	TRBJ1-6	ASSSQLGASSSPLH
TRBV6-5	TRBJ2-6	ASSESGGANVLT
TRBV7-2	TRBJ1-2	ASSHLGGMDYGYT
TRBV4-3	TRBJ2-1	ASSPRTSGRAGEQF
TRBV7-9	TRBJ1-2	ASSLLGGGGYT
TRBV28	TRBJ1-4	ASSLGPRGALTNEKLF
TRBV6-2/TRBV6-3	TRBJ2-5	ASSALGRGKKETQY
TRBV7-2	TRBJ1-5	ASSLGTQWPQH
TRBV6-2/TRBV6-3	TRBJ2-7	ASSWDQTYEQY